This TCR beta chain appears in the sequencing data of a study of Ad26.COV2.S vaccination and SARS-CoV-2 variants. Overall study results and limits: Ad26.COV2.S recipients had broader spike-specific TCRs (P = 0.0014).

The CDR3 contains 16 residues. Germline V gives CDR1 SEHNR, CDR2 FQNEAQ (reference sequence). V dropped 0 bases and J dropped 3; count of bases not matched to a gene: 7. This clone has just a few counts. Its antigen is as yet unknown. Clones were sequenced by immunoSEQ multiplex PCR, and TCRdb holds only the in-frame ones, with some missing. The table shows roughly 330,000 clones, with roughly 90% occurring only once. Indicated treatment: about 20 received Ad26.COV2.S at low or high dose, single or two shots; roughly five received placebo; per-sample allocation not given. All samples were drawn on day 63, counting from the first vaccine or placebo injection.

This TCR derives from a person aged 18-60 years who received the Ad26.COV2.S COVID-19 vaccine or a placebo. The starting material was peripheral blood, obtained in a trial of Ad26.COV2.S vaccine versus placebo. V gene TRBV7-9 combines with J gene TRBJ1-2; TRBD1 matches 7 bases. CDR3 DNA sequence: TGTGCCAGCAGCTTAGCCCGAACAGGGGTGGACTATGGCTACACCTTC. Its translation: CASSLARTGVDYGYTF.